These 10 T cell receptor beta chains originate from one sample sequenced in a study of cytomegalovirus exposure and HLA in healthy donors. Assay used: immunoSEQ multiplex PCR; TCRdb lists only in-frame clones, some missing. The sample lists around 220,000 clones, about 90% occurring once. The specimen sequenced was PBMCs. The receptors derive from a woman between 18 and 29 years old in good health and CMV-seronegative.

The chain employs TRBV7-9 and TRBJ2-7, with TRBD2 identical over 7 bases. Germline V gene data show CDR1 as SEHNR and CDR2 as FQNEAQ (reference sequence). The CDR3 sequence is 13 residues long. V was clipped by 5 bases and J by 10 bases; unmatched bases: 11. This CDR3 is CASSLPSGEGQYF. CDR3 DNA sequence: TGTGCCAGCAGCCTTCCGTCCGGGGAGGGCCAGTACTTC.

The chain links TRBV5-4 to TRBJ2-1; D is unclear. The CDR3 contains 16 residues. Looked up from germline, CDR1 is SGHNT and CDR2 is YYREEE (reference sequence). Trimming took off 0 bases at V and 1 base at J, with 11 bases between the two ends. CDR3 nucleotide sequence: TGTGCCAGCAGCTTGGTCGGCGGTGGTTCCTACAATGAGCAGTTCTTC. Protein sequence: CASSLVGGGSYNEQFF. The complete variable domain, with remaining parts taken from reference TRBV5-4 and TRBJ2-1, reads ETGVTQSPTHLIKTRGQQVTLRCSSQSGHNTVSWYQQALGQGPQFIFQYYREEENGRGNFPPRFSGLQFPNYSSELNVNALELDDSALYLCASSLVGGGSYNEQFFGPGTRLTVL.

Here the CDR3 DNA reads TGCAGCGCTAAAGTAGCGGGAATCCACAATGAGCAGTTCTTC. This translates into CSAKVAGIHNEQFF. The rearrangement links TRBV29-1 to TRBJ2-1, with 8 bases matching TRBD2. Germline V gene sequence: CDR1 SQVTM, CDR2 ANQGSEA. The CDR3 has 14 amino acids. V gave up 7 bases and J gave up 5 bases; unmatched junction bases: 10.

The chain has TRBV29-1 and TRBJ1-1, with 8 bases fitting TRBD1. The CDR3 contains 18 residues. The V and J ends lost 6 bases and 1 base, in that order; junction bases with no gene match: 19. Germline loops: CDR1 SQVTM, CDR2 ANQGSEA. CDR3 in amino acids: CSVVGVTGEQPSNTEAFF. CDR3 sequence (DNA): TGCAGCGTCGTGGGGGTGACAGGGGAACAACCGTCGAACACTGAAGCTTTCTTT.

The chain has TRBV29-1 and TRBJ2-7, with D maybe TRBD2 (5 bases). The CDR3 length is 11 residues. Germline CDR1 SQVTM, CDR2 ANQGSEA. The ends were cut back, 5 bases at V and 4 bases at J, with 9 bases in the middle. The CDR3, as DNA: TGCAGCGTTCTGAGCGGTTACGAGCAGTACTTC. This codes for CSVLSGYEQYF.

The rearrangement uses TRBV7-9 and TRBJ2-3, with D maybe TRBD2 (6 bases). The CDR3 runs to 15 residues. V was pared by 2 bases and J by 3 bases, with 12 bases between. Per germline, CDR1 SEHNR and CDR2 FQNEAQ (reference sequence). The CDR3 protein is CASSLWVGSTDTQYF. The CDR3, as DNA: TGTGCCAGCAGCTTATGGGTCGGGAGTACAGATACGCAGTATTTT.

This chain links TRBV10-1 with TRBJ1-5, with D possibly TRBD1 on 6 matching bases. CDR1 and CDR2 from the germline V gene are WNHNN and SYGVQD (reference sequence). This CDR3 is 14 amino acids long. The V gene lost 8 bases and the J gene lost 7 bases, with 18 bases spanning the gap. The CDR3 sequence is CASQPGRGKQPQHF. CDR3 sequence (DNA): TGCGCCAGCCAGCCGGGCAGGGGTAAACAGCCCCAGCATTTT.

The chain carries TRBV18 and TRBJ2-7; 7 bases map to TRBD1. Germline CDR1 is KGHSH and CDR2 is LQKENI. V was pared by 2 bases and J by 0 bases, with 1 base of the junction left unmatched. This CDR3 has 14 amino acids. The DNA for the CDR3 is TGTGCCAGCTCACCAGGGACAGTCTCCTACGAGCAGTACTTC. Its protein product is CASSPGTVSYEQYF.

This clone was picked up one time. The chain has TRBV2 and TRBJ2-5; 9 positions agree with TRBD2. The CDR3 covers 14 residues. CDR1 and CDR2 from the germline V gene are SNHLY and FYNNEI. V dropped 7 bases and J dropped 5; count of bases not matched to a gene: 8. CDR3 loop: CASTRSSGSETQYF. CDR3 bases: TGTGCCAGCACGAGGAGTAGCGGGAGTGAGACCCAGTACTTC.

V gene TRBV19 combines with J gene TRBJ2-1; TRBD1 aligns across 9 bases. V trimming: 5 bases; J trimming: 7 bases; junction bases outside the gene matches: 9. The CDR3 totals 15 residues. Germline V gene sequence: CDR1 LNHDA, CDR2 SQIVND (reference sequence). CDR3 amino acids: CASSGDRVDDNEQFF. The CDR3 DNA reads TGTGCCAGTAGTGGGGACAGGGTTGACGATAATGAGCAGTTCTTC.